This T cell receptor (beta chain) was obtained from a study of blood T cell repertoires in COVID-19. Study at large: PBMCs, B-cell-depleted T cells, or T cells were the source of the cDNA or gDNA that made up the material.

Using immunoSEQ multiplex PCR, the repertoire was profiled, and TCRdb retains in-frame clones only, with some absent. The top ten clones hold 1.5% to 1.7% of a sample with under 150,000 clones, 81% of them seen once. Germline V gene data show CDR1 as GTSNPN and CDR2 as SVGIG (reference sequence). Trimming pared 7 bases from V and 0 bases from J, leaving 18 bases between. The CDR3 runs 15 residues. In its sample, this clone was seen a few times. The source is a man between 50 and 59 years old with acute or convalescent COVID-19. The sample consisted of peripheral blood. This chain links TRBV30 with TRBJ1-2; D is ambiguous. CDR3 region: CASTLFAEANYGYTF. CDR3 in DNA: TGTGCCTCGACCCTTTTCGCGGAAGCTAACTATGGCTACACCTTC.